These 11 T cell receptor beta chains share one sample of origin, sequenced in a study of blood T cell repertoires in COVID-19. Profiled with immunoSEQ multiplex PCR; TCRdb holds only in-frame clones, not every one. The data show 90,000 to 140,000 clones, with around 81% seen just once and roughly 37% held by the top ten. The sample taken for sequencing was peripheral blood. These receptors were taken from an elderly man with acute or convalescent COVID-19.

Here the CDR3 reads CASSYSGFYSYEQYF. CDR3 sequence (DNA): TGTGCCAGCAGTTATTCAGGGTTTTACTCCTACGAGCAGTACTTC. The chain uses TRBV27 and TRBJ2-7; perhaps TRBD1 as D (5 bases). Germline CDR1 MNHEY, CDR2 SMNVEV (reference sequence). Trimming pared 4 bases from V and 0 bases from J, leaving 13 bases between. The CDR3 is 15 amino acids.

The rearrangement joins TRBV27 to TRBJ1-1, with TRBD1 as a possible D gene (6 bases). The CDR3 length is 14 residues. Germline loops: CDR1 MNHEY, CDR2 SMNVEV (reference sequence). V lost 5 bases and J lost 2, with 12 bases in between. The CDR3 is CASSPGQLNTEAFF. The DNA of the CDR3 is TGTGCCAGCAGTCCTGGACAGCTTAACACTGAAGCTTTCTTT.

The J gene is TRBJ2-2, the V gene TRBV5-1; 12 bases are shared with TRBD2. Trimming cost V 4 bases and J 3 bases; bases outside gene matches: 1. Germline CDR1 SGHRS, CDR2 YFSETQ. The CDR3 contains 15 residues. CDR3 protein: CASSRLAGDTGELFF. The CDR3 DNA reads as TGCGCCAGCAGCCGACTAGCGGGAGACACCGGGGAGCTGTTTTTT.

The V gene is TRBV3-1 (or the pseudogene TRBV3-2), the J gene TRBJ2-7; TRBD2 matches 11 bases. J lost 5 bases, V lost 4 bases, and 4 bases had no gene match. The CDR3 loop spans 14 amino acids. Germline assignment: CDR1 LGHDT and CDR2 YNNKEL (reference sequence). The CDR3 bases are TGTGCCAGCAGCCCTCCTAGCGGGAGGAACGAGCAGTACTTC. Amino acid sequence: CASSPPSGRNEQYF.

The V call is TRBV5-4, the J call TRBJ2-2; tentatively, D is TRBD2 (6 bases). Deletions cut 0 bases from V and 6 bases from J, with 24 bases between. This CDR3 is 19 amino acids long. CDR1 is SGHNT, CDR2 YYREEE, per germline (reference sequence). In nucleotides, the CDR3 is TGTGCCAGCAGCTTGGGCGGAGGGGCAGGGTCGAGATTCGCCGGGGAGCTGTTTTTT. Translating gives CASSLGGGAGSRFAGELFF. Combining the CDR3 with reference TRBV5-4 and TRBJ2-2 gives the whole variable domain ETGVTQSPTHLIKTRGQQVTLRCSSQSGHNTVSWYQQALGQGPQFIFQYYREEENGRGNFPPRFSGLQFPNYSSELNVNALELDDSALYLCASSLGGGAGSRFAGELFFGEGSRLTVL.

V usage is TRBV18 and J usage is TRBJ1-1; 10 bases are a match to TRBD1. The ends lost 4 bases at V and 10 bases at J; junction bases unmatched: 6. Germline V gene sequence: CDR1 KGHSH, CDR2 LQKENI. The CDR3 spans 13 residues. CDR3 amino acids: CASSRERDRGAFF. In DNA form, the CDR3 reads TGTGCCAGCTCACGAGAGAGGGACAGGGGAGCTTTCTTT.

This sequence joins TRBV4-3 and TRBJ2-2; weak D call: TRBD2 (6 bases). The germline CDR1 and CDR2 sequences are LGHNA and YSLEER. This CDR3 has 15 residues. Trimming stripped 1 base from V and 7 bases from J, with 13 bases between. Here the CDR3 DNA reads TGCGCCAGCAGCCAAGGAGGAGGGGCGGTCGGGGAGCTGTTTTTT. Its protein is CASSQGGGAVGELFF.

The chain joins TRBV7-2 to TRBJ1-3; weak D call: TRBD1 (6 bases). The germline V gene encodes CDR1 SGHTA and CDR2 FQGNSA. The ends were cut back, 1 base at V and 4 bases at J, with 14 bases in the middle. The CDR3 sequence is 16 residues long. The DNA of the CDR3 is TGTGCCAGCAGCTTAGATGGGGGCGCAAAAGGAAACACCATATATTTT. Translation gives CASSLDGGAKGNTIYF.

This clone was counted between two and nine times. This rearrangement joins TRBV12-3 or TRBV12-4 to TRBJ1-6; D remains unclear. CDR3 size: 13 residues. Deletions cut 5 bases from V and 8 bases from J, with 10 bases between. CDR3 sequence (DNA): TGTGCCAGCAGTAATGACGAGGATTCACCCCTCCACTTT. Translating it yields CASSNDEDSPLHF.

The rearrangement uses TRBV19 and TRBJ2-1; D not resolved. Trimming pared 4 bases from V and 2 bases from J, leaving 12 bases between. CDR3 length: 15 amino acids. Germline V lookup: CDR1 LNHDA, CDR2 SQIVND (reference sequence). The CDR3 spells CASSKQPRAYNEQFF. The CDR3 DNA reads TGTGCCAGTAGTAAACAGCCTCGAGCCTACAATGAGCAGTTCTTC.

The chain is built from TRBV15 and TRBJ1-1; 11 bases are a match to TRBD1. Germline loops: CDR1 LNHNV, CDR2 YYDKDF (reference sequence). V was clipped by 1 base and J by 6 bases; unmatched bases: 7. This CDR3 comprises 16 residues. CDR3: CATSRGSGQGAAEAFF. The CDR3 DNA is TGTGCCACCAGCAGAGGGTCAGGACAGGGGGCAGCTGAAGCTTTCTTT.